These T cell receptor beta chains were read from a single sample in a study of shared clonotypes between healthy human individuals. The repertoire was sequenced with immunoSEQ multiplex PCR; TCRdb's copy has only in-frame clones and lacks some. The data show about 1.1 million clones, with around 78% seen just once and around 0.61% held by the top ten. Specimen: memory CD4+ T cells from PBMCs. The receptors were sampled from a man aged 18-30 years in good health. Some clones in this sample may be carry-over from other donors' samples. Both conserved end residues are part of each CDR3. D genes are given only for firm matches. A row's size may be missing; if present it is once, few, many or a size class.

TRBV28	.	TRBJ2-3	.	CASTPAARLTDTQYF	TGTGCCAGCACGCCCGCGGCTAGACTCACAGATACGCAGTATTTT
TRBV11-2	.	TRBJ2-3	.	CASSLVMSRAYTDTQYF	TGTGCCAGCAGCTTAGTCATGTCTCGGGCTTACACAGATACGCAGTATTTT
TRBV28	.	TRBJ1-1	.	CASSLFLREAFF	TGTGCCAGCAGTTTATTCTTACGGGAAGCTTTCTTT
TRBV29-1	.	TRBJ1-1	.	CSVDETGATEAFF	TGCAGCGTTGATGAAACGGGGGCCACTGAAGCTTTCTTT
TRBV30	.	TRBJ1-3	.	CAWSPVGNTIYF	TGTGCCTGGAGCCCAGTCGGAAACACCATATATTTT
TRBV28	TRBD1	TRBJ1-4	.	CASSSPQGGDEKLFF	TGTGCCAGCAGTTCACCGCAGGGGGGCGATGAAAAACTGTTTTTT
TRBV9	TRBD1	TRBJ1-2	.	CASSDRTGGNYGYTF	TGTGCCAGCAGCGACCGGACAGGGGGCAACTATGGCTACACCTTC
TRBV28	TRBD1	TRBJ1-1	few	CASTGGLRGTEAFF	TGTGCCAGCACAGGGGGCTTGAGGGGCACTGAAGCTTTCTTT
TRBV7-3	.	TRBJ2-4	.	CASSLNPGNIQYF	TGTGCCAGCAGCTTAAACCCAGGAAACATTCAGTACTTC
TRBV5-1	.	TRBJ2-7	.	CASSLLGPTYEQYF	TGCGCCAGCAGCTTACTAGGGCCGACCTACGAGCAGTACTTC
TRBV25-1	.	TRBJ1-2	.	CASSEKDSYFYGYTF	TGTGCCAGCAGTGAGAAGGACAGTTATTTCTATGGCTACACCTTC
TRBV28	TRBD2	TRBJ2-7	once	CASSRLAGGPKGRFEQYF	TGTGCCAGCAGTAGGCTAGCGGGAGGGCCTAAAGGTCGGTTCGAGCAGTACTTC
TRBV29-1	.	TRBJ1-1	.	CSVEGAPHRSSMNTEAFF	TGCAGCGTTGAAGGGGCGCCGCACAGGAGTTCGATGAACACTGAAGCTTTCTTT
TRBV6-5	.	TRBJ2-7	.	CASRSGPSVGYEQYF	TGTGCCAGCAGGTCCGGGCCGTCGGTGGGCTACGAGCAGTACTTC
TRBV6-1	.	TRBJ2-7	.	CASSLRTGGAYEQYF	TGTGCCAGCAGCCTCCGGACAGGAGGGGCCTACGAGCAGTACTTC
TRBV28	TRBD1	TRBJ1-1	.	CASSLSDRAATEAFF	TGTGCCAGCAGTTTATCGGACAGGGCGGCCACTGAAGCTTTCTTT
TRBV5-8	.	TRBJ1-3	.	CASTRGSGNTIYF	TGTGCCAGCACCCGGGGCTCTGGAAACACCATATATTTT